The 26 T cell receptor beta chains given below trace back to one sample, sequenced in a study of T cells in Graves' hyperthyroidism and ophthalmopathy. TCR beta CDR3 sequences were amplified from RNA transcripts. A set of HTBI primers served as the primers for a first-round RT-PCR of the TCR CDR3. One entry per CDR3 protein, called by TCRdb with MiXCR from the multiplex PCR reads. Of approximately 520,000 distinct CDR3 sequences in the sample, 20% to 25% were seen once. Material: blood. These TCRs come from a man aged 18 to 35 with Graves' hyperthyroidism.

The sample holds many counts of this clonotype. The chain links TRBV24-1 to TRBJ2-5; the D is unclear. The V end was cut by 3 bases, the J end by 7 bases, with 20 bases between. CDR3 length: 16 amino acids. Germline CDR1 KGHDR, CDR2 SFDVKD. As DNA, the CDR3 is TGTGCCACCAGTGATCCGCGAAAAGACCTTGCCTGGACCCAGTACTTC. Translating gives CATSDPRKDLAWTQYF.

This clonotype was found many times. The gene calls are TRBV14 and TRBJ1-2, with D possibly TRBD1 on 5 matching bases. V lost 5 bases and J 8 bases, leaving 18 bases between the germline ends. The germline V gene has CDR1 SGHDN and CDR2 FVKESK. CDR3 length: 14 residues. CDR3 loop: CASSSQGPPVGYTF. CDR3 coding DNA: TGTGCCAGCAGCAGTCAGGGACCGCCCGTAGGCTACACCTTC. Full variable domain (remainder filled in from reference TRBV14 and TRBJ1-2): EAGVTQFPSHSVIEKGQTVTLRCDPISGHDNLYWYRRVMGKEIKFLLHFVKESKQDESGMPNNRFLAERTGGTYSTLKVQPAELEDSGVYFCASSSQGPPVGYTFGSGTRLTVV.

This clonotype was counted at least ten times. V usage is TRBV29-1 and J usage is TRBJ2-5, with D perhaps given as TRBD1 or TRBD2 (6 bases each). The length of the CDR3 is 13 residues. V shed 8 bases and J shed 1 base, with 14 bases lying between them. Germline V gene lookup returns CDR1 SQVTM and CDR2 ANQGSEA. In DNA form, the CDR3 reads TGCAGCAGCTCAGGGGAGGCCCAAGAGACCCAGTACTTC. Translation: CSSSGEAQETQYF.

V usage is TRBV6-1 and J usage is TRBJ1-2; no firm D call. V was clipped by 6 bases and J by 1 base, with 15 bases between them. This CDR3 has 15 amino acids. Germline CDR1 reads MNHNS; CDR2 reads SASEGT. CDR3 bases: TGTGCCAGCAGAGACGGCCCGGCTCTTAACTATGGCTACACCTTC. It translates to CASRDGPALNYGYTF.

At least ten counts were recorded for this clonotype. The chain recombines TRBV28 with TRBJ1-1; possibly TRBD1 for D (5 bases). V was clipped by 4 bases and J by 0 bases, with 9 bases between them. CDR1 is MDHEN, CDR2 SYDVKM, per germline. The CDR3 extends over 14 amino acids. Here the CDR3 reads CASSSDTLNTEAFF. Here the CDR3 DNA reads TGTGCCAGCAGTTCGGACACCTTGAACACTGAAGCTTTCTTT.

In its sample, this clonotype was seen many times. V usage is TRBV11-3 and J usage is TRBJ2-2, with D possibly being TRBD1 or TRBD2 (5 bases each). This CDR3 is built from 16 residues. Germline V lookup: CDR1 SGHNT, CDR2 YENEEA. V lost 2 bases and J lost 2, with 12 bases in between. CDR3 DNA: TGTGCCAGCAGCTTATACGGGACCGCAAACACCGGGGAGCTGTTTTTT. Amino acid sequence: CASSLYGTANTGELFF.

This chain connects TRBV18 to TRBJ2-5; no definite D call. The CDR3 sequence is 14 residues long. The germline V gene encodes CDR1 KGHSH and CDR2 LQKENI. Trimming cost V 1 base and J 2 bases, with 8 bases left between them. As DNA, the CDR3 is TGTGCCAGCTCACCACGGGTCAGGCAAGAGACCCAGTACTTC. Protein sequence: CASSPRVRQETQYF. Variable domain in full (rest from reference TRBV18 and TRBJ2-5): NAGVMQNPRHLVRRRGQEARLRCSPMKGHSHVYWYRQLPEEGLKFMVYLQKENIIDESGMPKERFSAEFPKEGPSILRIQQVVRGDSAAYFCASSPRVRQETQYFGPGTRLLVL.

A few counts support this clonotype. A much larger clone lies a single base off, so this may be a read error. This sequence joins TRBV20-1 and TRBJ2-7; no definite D call. Germline V gives CDR1 DFQATT, CDR2 SNEGSKA (reference sequence). CDR3 length: 11 residues. The V gene lost 0 bases and the J gene lost 3 bases, with 3 bases spanning the gap. The CDR3 region is CSARDIYEQYF. The CDR3 DNA follows: TGCAGTGCTAGAGACATCTACGAGCAGTACTTC.

In this sample, this clonotype turned up a few times. The rearrangement joins TRBV18 to TRBJ1-1; D gene unclear. Germline CDR1 reads KGHSH; CDR2 reads LQKENI. V was trimmed by 6 bases and J by 1 base, leaving 15 bases between them. This CDR3 is built from 15 residues. The CDR3 DNA is TGTGCCAGCTCTTTGGACCTACCGGGGAACACTGAAGCTTTCTTT. Translated: CASSLDLPGNTEAFF.

This clonotype has ten or more counts. The chain recombines TRBV10-3 with TRBJ1-2; D call uncertain. The germline CDR1 and CDR2 sequences are ENHRY and SYGVKD. V lost 0 bases and J lost 8, with 10 bases in between. This CDR3 is built from 13 residues. CDR3 in amino acids: CAISESGVHGYTF. The CDR3, as DNA: TGTGCCATCAGTGAGTCTGGGGTGCACGGCTACACCTTC.

The chain uses TRBV28 and TRBJ1-2; D might be TRBD1 (5 bases). This CDR3 is 14 amino acids long. The V gene's germline CDR1 is MDHEN and CDR2 SYDVKM. Trimming removed 8 bases at V and 2 bases at J, with 15 bases between. For the CDR3, the DNA is TGTGCCAGCGGCTTAGGGGCCGCAAACTATGGCTACACCTTC. As protein: CASGLGAANYGYTF.

The rearrangement uses TRBV4-1 and TRBJ2-4; D possibly corresponds to TRBD2 (5 bases). The V end was cut by 3 bases, the J end by 1 base, with 22 bases between. CDR1 is MGHRA and CDR2 is YSYEKL in the germline V gene. The CDR3 totals 19 residues. The CDR3 DNA sequence: TGCGCCAGCAGCCAGGACCCGCCGGGAAGGGAGTGGGCCAAAAACATTCAGTACTTC. Its translation is CASSQDPPGREWAKNIQYF.

This clonotype appeared many times. This chain joins TRBV6-2 or TRBV6-3 and TRBJ1-2; D possibly corresponds to TRBD1 (5 bases). The CDR3 sequence is 17 residues long. CDR1 is MNHEY and CDR2 is SVGEGT in the germline V gene. Deletions cut 0 bases from V and 4 bases from J, with 18 bases between. The CDR3 DNA is TGTGCCAGCAGTTACTCTAACCCCGACAGTGACCTCTATGGCTACACCTTC. Its protein product is CASSYSNPDSDLYGYTF.

The genes are TRBV12-3 or TRBV12-4 and TRBJ1-2; weak D call: TRBD1 (5 bases). This CDR3 has 13 residues. The germline V and J ends were trimmed by 6 bases and 4 bases, with 12 bases remaining between them. The CDR3 DNA sequence: TGTGCCAGCAGGGGGGGACGGACCTATGGCTACACCTTC. Protein product: CASRGGRTYGYTF.

In its sample, this clonotype was seen a few times. This CDR3 is CASKELAKNIQFF. In nucleotides, the CDR3 is TGTGCCAGTAAGGAATTAGCCAAAAACATTCAGTTCTTC. The chain recombines TRBV19 with TRBJ2-4; D is uncertain. The J call is uncertain, as TRBJ2-1 better fits the DNA end. The length of the CDR3 is 13 residues. The germline V gene has CDR1 LNHDA and CDR2 SQIVND (reference sequence).

This clonotype was observed many times. The rearrangement joins TRBV12-3 or TRBV12-4 to TRBJ1-1; D possibly corresponds to TRBD1 (6 bases). Trimming pared 6 bases from V and 3 bases from J, leaving 17 bases between. This CDR3 contains 15 residues. CDR3 sequence: CASSLGGGVDTEAFF. CDR3 DNA: TGTGCCAGCAGCCTAGGGGGGGGCGTAGACACTGAAGCTTTCTTT.

This clonotype was counted many times. The chain recombines TRBV12-3 or TRBV12-4 with TRBJ2-2; maybe TRBD2 (6 bases). Trimming shortened V by 7 bases and J by 1 base, and 16 bases separated the two germline ends. This CDR3 is built from 16 residues. This CDR3 reads CASTTPGLLNTGELFF. CDR3 sequence (DNA): TGTGCCAGCACCACCCCGGGACTGCTGAACACCGGGGAGCTGTTTTTT.

This clonotype was detected a few times. The chain links TRBV15 to TRBJ2-7; tentative D call: TRBD1 (5 bases). V lost 5 bases and J lost 9, with 17 bases in between. The CDR3 loop spans 13 amino acids. CDR1 is LNHNV and CDR2 is YYDKDF in the germline V gene (reference sequence). In DNA, the CDR3 is TGTGCCACCAGCCCCCATACTGGGGCGGCGCAGTACTTC. This encodes CATSPHTGAAQYF.

This clonotype was recorded at least ten times. The J gene is TRBJ1-2, the V gene TRBV29-1; D gene uncertain. Germline V gene data show CDR1 as SQVTM and CDR2 as ANQGSEA. The CDR3 has 13 residues. V was cut by 5 bases and J by 2 bases, with 12 bases left in between. CDR3 in DNA: TGCAGCGTTCCCGCGCACAAAAACTATGGCTACACCTTC. Translated, it gives CSVPAHKNYGYTF.

The chain recombines TRBV27 with TRBJ2-7, with a weak D call TRBD1 (6 bases). CDR3 length equals 15 residues. CDR1 and CDR2 from the germline V gene are MNHEY and SMNVEV (reference sequence). V lost 2 bases and J lost 3, with 14 bases in between. This CDR3 reads CASSLMGTQLYEQYF. The CDR3 DNA is TGTGCCAGCAGTTTAATGGGGACACAGCTCTACGAGCAGTACTTC.

The genes are TRBV28 and TRBJ2-7; TRBD1 might be the D (6 bases). V was clipped by 4 bases and J by 4 bases, with 17 bases between them. CDR3 size: 15 residues. Germline assignment: CDR1 MDHEN and CDR2 SYDVKM. DNA of the CDR3: TGTGCCAGCAGTTCCTCGACAGGTGATCTTTACGAGCAGTACTTC. This translates into CASSSSTGDLYEQYF.

This clonotype was recorded many times. This chain connects TRBV6-1 to TRBJ2-7, with 7 positions matching TRBD1. J gave up 6 bases and V 6 bases, and 5 bases lay outside the gene matches. CDR3 length: 12 residues. Germline V lookup: CDR1 MNHNS, CDR2 SASEGT. The CDR3 region has the DNA TGTGCCAGCAGAAGAGGGACAGCCGAGCAGTACTTC. It is translated as CASRRGTAEQYF.

This clonotype was observed many times. V is TRBV6-1 and J is TRBJ1-2; the D is unclear. CDR3 length equals 12 residues. Germline V gives CDR1 MNHNS, CDR2 SASEGT. V was pared by 5 bases and J by 4 bases, with 8 bases between. DNA of the CDR3: TGTGCCAGCAGTCCGACACGCTATGGCTACACCTTC. Translated, it gives CASSPTRYGYTF.

This clonotype was seen a few times. The junction departs from the called germline gene at one end, perhaps through a read error. The J gene is TRBJ2-4, the V gene TRBV2; D gene unclear. The CDR3 consists of 12 residues. CDR1 is SNHLY and CDR2 is FYNNEI in the germline V gene. The CDR3 region has the DNA TGTGCCAGCAAGGAGACAATAAACATTAAGTACTTC. The encoded protein is CASKETINIKYF. Filled out from reference TRBV2 and TRBJ2-4, the complete variable domain reads EPEVTQTPSHQVTQMGQEVILRCVPISNHLYFYWYRQILGQKVEFLVSFYNNEISEKSEIFDDQFSVERPDGSNFTLKIRSTKLEDSAMYFCASKETINIKYFGAGTRLSVL.

This clonotype was counted a few times. The chain carries TRBV9 and TRBJ2-2; 10 bases match TRBD2. With V trimmed by 3 bases and J by 0 bases, 8 bases remained unmatched. Looked up from germline, CDR1 is SGDLS and CDR2 is YYNGEE. The length of the CDR3 is 18 residues. In DNA form, the CDR3 reads TGTGCCAGCAGCGCCTCCCTAGCGGGGGCCTCGAACACCGGGGAGCTGTTTTTT. This translates into CASSASLAGASNTGELFF. Complete variable domain (other parts from reference TRBV9 and TRBJ2-2): DSGVTQTPKHLITATGQRVTLRCSPRSGDLSVYWYQQSLDQGLQFLIQYYNGEERAKGNILERFSAQQFPDLHSELNLSSLELGDSALYFCASSASLAGASNTGELFFGEGSRLTVL.

This clonotype was observed at least ten times. The CDR3 spells CATRRTTYYGYTF. The CDR3 bases are TGTGCCACTCGAAGGACGACCTACTATGGCTACACCTTC. The chain couples TRBV19 to TRBJ1-2; D gene ambiguous. The V end lost 10 bases, the J end lost 3 bases, and 15 bases lay between the germline ends. This CDR3 contains 13 residues. Looked up from germline, CDR1 is LNHDA and CDR2 is SQIVND (reference sequence).